A selection of T cell receptor beta chains follows, all from one sample in a study of CD8 T cells in Susac syndrome. TCRdb re-analysed the immunoSEQ multiplex PCR reads in MiXCR, keeping a single row per CDR3 protein. The sample includes 95,000 to 150,000 distinct CDR3 sequences, 85% to 95% of them seen just once. The sequencing sample was made of CD8+ T cells from PBMCs. These receptors came from a human donor with Susac syndrome. CDR3s include the opening cysteine and the closing phenylalanine or tryptophan. The D gene is left open where the match is weak. Expanded clones are given a class, and other clones once, few, many or no size at all.

D gene | J gene | V gene | clone size | CDR3 DNA | CDR3 protein
TRBD2 | TRBJ2-2 | TRBV24-1 | - | TGTGCCACCAGTGGGGGACTAGCCAGCACCGGGGAGCTGTTTTTT | CATSGGLASTGELFF
TRBD2 | TRBJ2-1 | TRBV12-3/TRBV12-4 | few | TGTGCCAGCAGACCGGCGGGGGTATACAATGAGCAGTTCTTC | CASRPAGVYNEQFF
- | TRBJ2-7 | TRBV12-3/TRBV12-4 | - | TGTGCCAGCAGTTTTTATGTCTCCTACGAGCAGTACTTC | CASSFYVSYEQYF
- | TRBJ1-4 | TRBV7-2 | - | TGTGCCAGCAGCCCCCGTGAGGGGAATGAAAAACTGTTTTTT | CASSPREGNEKLFF
- | TRBJ2-7 | TRBV20-1 | - | TGCAGTGCTAGAGATTTGGCAGGGTGGTCGTACGAGCAGTACTTC | CSARDLAGWSYEQYF
- | TRBJ2-7 | TRBV20-1 | - | TGCAGTGCTATTGGAGGAAGCTCCTACGAGCAGTACTTC | CSAIGGSSYEQYF
TRBD1 | TRBJ1-2 | TRBV6-5 | - | TGTGCCAGCAGACTCGACAGGGGTTCCTATGGCTACACCTTC | CASRLDRGSYGYTF
- | TRBJ1-4 | TRBV3-1 | - | TGTGCCAGCAGCCAGGGAGGGGATGAAAAACTGTTTTTT | CASSQGGDEKLFF
TRBD1 | TRBJ2-1 | TRBV29-1 | - | TGCAGCGTTGAAGACCTTACGACAGGGGGCTTCTACAATGAGCAGTTCTTC | CSVEDLTTGGFYNEQFF
- | TRBJ2-7 | TRBV30 | - | TGTGCCTGGAGTAGTATAGGATACGAGCAGTACTTC | CAWSSIGYEQYF
TRBD1 | TRBJ1-1 | TRBV27 | - | TGTGCCACCATCGGACAGGGGGTTAGTGAAGCTTTCTTT | CATIGQGVSEAFF
- | TRBJ2-5 | TRBV12-3/TRBV12-4 | - | TGTGCCAGCAGTTCCCAGGGGCGAGAGACCCAGTACTTC | CASSSQGRETQYF
TRBD1 | TRBJ2-5 | TRBV7-6 | once | TGTGCCAGCAGCTTACTAAAGGGGGCAAGGGAGACCCAGTACTTC | CASSLLKGARETQYF
TRBD1 | TRBJ1-5 | TRBV18 | - | TGTGCCAGCTCACCAGATTCCGGGACAGCAAAAAATCAGCCCCAGCATTTT | CASSPDSGTAKNQPQHF
- | TRBJ1-2 | TRBV20-1 | - | TGCAGTGCTAGAGGGACCTGGGGGAGTAACTATGGCTACACCTTC | CSARGTWGSNYGYTF
- | TRBJ2-7 | TRBV11-2 | - | TGTGCCAGCAGCTTAGTAGGGGGGGCCCCCTACGAGCAGTACTTC | CASSLVGGAPYEQYF
TRBD1 | TRBJ1-1 | TRBV29-1 | - | TGCAGCGTTGAAGGACCGTCCAGGAGGGACAGGTTGCAGGCTTTCTTT | CSVEGPSRRDRLQAFF
- | TRBJ2-5 | TRBV7-9 | - | TGTGCCAGCACCCCCAGGGTGGAGACCCAGTACTTC | CASTPRVETQYF
- | TRBJ2-7 | TRBV11-2 | - | TGTGCCACCGGCTGGGGTCCGTCCTACGAGCAGTACTTC | CATGWGPSYEQYF
TRBD1 | TRBJ1-6 | TRBV7-9 | - | TGTGCCAGCAGCCCCGAAGCGACAGGGCGAGGTTCACCCCTCCACTTT | CASSPEATGRGSPLHF
- | TRBJ2-5 | TRBV7-9 | - | TGTGCCAGCAGCGCCCAGGGGGGCCCAGAGACCCAGTACTTC | CASSAQGGPETQYF
- | TRBJ2-3 | TRBV7-2 | - | TGTGCCAGCAGCTTAGAGGCTGCCGAAGATACGCAGTATTTT | CASSLEAAEDTQYF
- | TRBJ1-1 | TRBV25-1 | - | TGTGCCAGCAGTGAATGGGGGACACTGAACACTGAAGCTTTCTTT | CASSEWGTLNTEAFF
TRBD1 | TRBJ2-1 | TRBV29-1 | - | TGCAGCGTTACCGGGACAGCCTACAATGAGCAGTTCTTC | CSVTGTAYNEQFF
TRBD1 | TRBJ1-2 | TRBV6-5 | - | TGTGCCAGCAGTTACGGACAGGGGTTAGGTGATGGCTACACCTTC | CASSYGQGLGDGYTF
TRBD1 | TRBJ1-1 | TRBV20-1 | - | TGCAGTGCCACGGACAGGGGCATGGGGGCTTTCTTT | CSATDRGMGAFF
TRBD2 | TRBJ2-5 | TRBV4-3 | - | TGCGCCAGCAGCCAAGGAGATGCGGGAGGCCAAGAGACCCAGTACTTC | CASSQGDAGGQETQYF
- | TRBJ2-3 | TRBV4-1 | - | TGCGCCAGCAGCCAAGGTCTCACAGATACGCAGTATTTT | CASSQGLTDTQYF
- | TRBJ2-5 | TRBV12-3/TRBV12-4 | - | TGTGCCAGCAGTTTGTCCATAGCCTTGAGAGAGACCCAGTACTTC | CASSLSIALRETQYF
- | TRBJ2-1 | TRBV24-1 | - | TGTGCCACCAGTGATGCAGGGACCACTCAAGGTAATGAGCAGTTCTTC | CATSDAGTTQGNEQFF
TRBD2 | TRBJ2-1 | TRBV12-3/TRBV12-4 | - | TGTGCCAGCAGTTGGCAACAGCGGGGGCCCGAATTCAATGAGCAGTTCTTC | CASSWQQRGPEFNEQFF
TRBD2 | TRBJ2-1 | TRBV3-1 | - | TGTGCCAGCAGCCTCACGGGGCGGGGGTTTCACAATGAGCAGTTCTTC | CASSLTGRGFHNEQFF
TRBD1 | TRBJ1-1 | TRBV20-1 | - | TGCAGTGCTCCCCCAACAGGGGGATGGGACACTGAAGCTTTCTTT | CSAPPTGGWDTEAFF
TRBD2 | TRBJ2-5 | TRBV4-1 | - | TGCGCCAGCAGCCCGGAACCGGGACTAGCGGGGGGTTTGGAGACCCAGTACTTC | CASSPEPGLAGGLETQYF
TRBD1 | TRBJ1-6 | TRBV20-1 | - | TGCAGTGCTAGAGAACCCGGGACAGGCGTTAATTCACCCCTCCACTTT | CSAREPGTGVNSPLHF
TRBD2 | TRBJ2-3 | TRBV3-1 | - | TGTGCCAGCAGCCAAAAGAAGCGGGGGGGCAGCACAGATACGCAGTATTTT | CASSQKKRGGSTDTQYF
- | TRBJ2-1 | TRBV25-1 | - | TGTGCCAGCAGTGGGGTGGGGAGGAGCTCCTACAATGAGCAGTTCTTC | CASSGVGRSSYNEQFF
TRBD1 | TRBJ2-7 | TRBV2 | - | TGTGCCAGCAGTCCCGACAGGGTAACCTACGAGCAGTACTTC | CASSPDRVTYEQYF
- | TRBJ1-2 | TRBV21-1 | - | TGTGCCAGCCGTATTCCAGACGGCTACACCTTC | CASRIPDGYTF
- | TRBJ1-1 | TRBV14 | - | TGTGCCAGCAGCCTCGGAGCGTCGGGGGGCACTGAAGCTTTCTTT | CASSLGASGGTEAFF
- | TRBJ2-5 | TRBV7-6 | once | TGTGCCAGCAGCCCCGAGGGACCCAGGCAAGAGACCCAGTACTTC | CASSPEGPRQETQYF
- | TRBJ2-3 | TRBV6-1 | - | TGTGCCAGCAGTGAAACAGGAGCTAGCACAGATACGCAGTATTTT | CASSETGASTDTQYF
- | TRBJ2-1 | TRBV19 | - | TGTGCCAGTAGCGGAGTGAGGGGCGATGAGCAGTTCTTC | CASSGVRGDEQFF
TRBD1 | TRBJ1-2 | TRBV5-1 | - | TGCGCCAGCAGCTCAACGACAGGGAAACCTATCAACTATGGCTACACCTTC | CASSSTTGKPINYGYTF
- | TRBJ1-6 | TRBV9 | - | TGTGCCAGCAGCGGCATAACAGTAGATTCACCCCTCCACTTT | CASSGITVDSPLHF
- | TRBJ1-5 | TRBV20-1 | - | TGCAGTGCTAGAGATATGGGGGGGCAGGGTCAGCCCCAGCATTTT | CSARDMGGQGQPQHF
TRBD2 | TRBJ2-5 | TRBV20-1 | - | TGCAGTGCTAGAGGTGGACTAGCGGGGCAAGAGACCCAGTACTTC | CSARGGLAGQETQYF
- | TRBJ1-1 | TRBV4-1 | - | TGCGCCAGCAGCCAAGACCCGGGGCAAAAATTAGCTTTCTTT | CASSQDPGQKLAFF
TRBD1 | TRBJ2-7 | TRBV6-5 | - | TGTGCCAGCAGCCCAGGACAGGGGGCATTCTACGAGCAGTACTTC | CASSPGQGAFYEQYF
- | TRBJ1-2 | TRBV6-2/TRBV6-3 | - | TGTGCCAGCAATGAACGAACCCGGTCTAACTATGGCTACACCTTC | CASNERTRSNYGYTF
- | TRBJ1-5 | TRBV12-3/TRBV12-4 | - | TGTGCCAGCAGTCCTGCGAAGGGGCCCCAGCATTTT | CASSPAKGPQHF
- | TRBJ2-3 | TRBV9 | once | TGTGCCAGCAGCGACCCACCGGATGCTAGCACAGATACGCAGTATTTT | CASSDPPDASTDTQYF